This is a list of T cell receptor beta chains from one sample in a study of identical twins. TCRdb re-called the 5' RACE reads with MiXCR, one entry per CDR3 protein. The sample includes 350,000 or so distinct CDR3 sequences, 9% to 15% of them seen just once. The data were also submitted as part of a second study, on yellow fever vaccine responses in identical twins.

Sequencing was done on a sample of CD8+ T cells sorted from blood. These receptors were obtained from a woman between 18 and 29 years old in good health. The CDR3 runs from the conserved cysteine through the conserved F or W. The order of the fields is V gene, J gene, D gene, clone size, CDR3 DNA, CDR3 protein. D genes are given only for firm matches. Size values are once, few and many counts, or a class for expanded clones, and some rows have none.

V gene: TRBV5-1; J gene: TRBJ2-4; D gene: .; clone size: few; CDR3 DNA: TGCGCCAGCAGCTACACCGGGACCGGCGGAAACATTCAGTACTTC; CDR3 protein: CASSYTGTGGNIQYF
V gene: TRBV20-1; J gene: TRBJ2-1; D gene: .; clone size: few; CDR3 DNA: TGCAGTGCTCGCTCGACTGCGAGCTCCTACAATGAGCAGTTCTTC; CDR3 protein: CSARSTASSYNEQFF
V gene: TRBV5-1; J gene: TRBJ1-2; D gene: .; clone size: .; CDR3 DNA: TGCGCCAGCAGCTTTTCCGGGCGAGATAACTATGGCTACACCTTC; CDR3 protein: CASSFSGRDNYGYTF
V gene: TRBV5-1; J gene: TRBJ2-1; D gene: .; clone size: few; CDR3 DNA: TGCGCCAGCCGGGACACTTCCTACAATGAGCAGTTCTTC; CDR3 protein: CASRDTSYNEQFF
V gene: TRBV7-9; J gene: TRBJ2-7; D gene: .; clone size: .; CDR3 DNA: TGTGCCAGCAGCTCATCTCTGGCGGCCGAATACGAGCAGTACTTC; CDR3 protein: CASSSSLAAEYEQYF
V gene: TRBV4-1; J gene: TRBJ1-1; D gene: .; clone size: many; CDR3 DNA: TGCGCCAGCAGCCAAGATGAAGGCACTGAAGCTTTCTTT; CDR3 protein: CASSQDEGTEAFF
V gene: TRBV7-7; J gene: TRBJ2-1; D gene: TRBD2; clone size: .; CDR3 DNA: TGTGCCAGCAGCTCCGAAGCTGCATGGGTAGCGGGCCGGGTGGAGCAGTTCTTC; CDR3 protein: CASSSEAAWVAGRVEQFF
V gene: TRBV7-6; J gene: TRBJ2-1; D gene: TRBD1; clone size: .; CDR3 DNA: TGTGCCAGCAGCTTAGTGGGACAGGGTTTTTCTGAGCAGTTCTTC; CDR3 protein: CASSLVGQGFSEQFF
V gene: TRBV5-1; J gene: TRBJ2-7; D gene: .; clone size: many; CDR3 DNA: TGCGCCAGCAGCTTGGAGGGCGGCTCCTACGAGCAGTACTTC; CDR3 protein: CASSLEGGSYEQYF
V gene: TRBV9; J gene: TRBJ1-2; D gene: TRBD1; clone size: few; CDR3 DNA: TGTGCCAGCAGCGTAGACTGGACAGGGGAGGGAGCGAGTGGCTACACCTTC; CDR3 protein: CASSVDWTGEGASGYTF
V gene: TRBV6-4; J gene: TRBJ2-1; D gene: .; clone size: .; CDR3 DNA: TGTGCCAGCAGTGACTCGGACATAGCGCCACTCAATGAGCAGTTCTTC; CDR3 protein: CASSDSDIAPLNEQFF
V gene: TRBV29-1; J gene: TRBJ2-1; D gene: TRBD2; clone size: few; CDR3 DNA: TGCAGCGTTGTAGGACTAGCGGGGGGATACAATGAGCAGTTCTTC; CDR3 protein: CSVVGLAGGYNEQFF
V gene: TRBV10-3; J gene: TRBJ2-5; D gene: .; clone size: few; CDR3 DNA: TGTGCCATCAACCCCCGGGACACAACTGCTTCCCAAGAGACCCAGTACTTC; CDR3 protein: CAINPRDTTASQETQYF
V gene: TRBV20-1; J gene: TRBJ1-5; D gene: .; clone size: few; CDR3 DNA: TGCAGTGCTAGAGATATAGATCAGGGCAATCAGCCCCAGCATTTT; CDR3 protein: CSARDIDQGNQPQHF
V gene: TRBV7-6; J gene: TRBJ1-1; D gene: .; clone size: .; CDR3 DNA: TGTGCCAGCAGCTTAATGGGGCGGACTGAAGCTTTCTTT; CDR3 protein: CASSLMGRTEAFF
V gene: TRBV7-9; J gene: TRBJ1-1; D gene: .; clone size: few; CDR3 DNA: TGTGCCAGCAGCTTAAAGGCAGGGAACACTGAAGCTTTCTTT; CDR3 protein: CASSLKAGNTEAFF
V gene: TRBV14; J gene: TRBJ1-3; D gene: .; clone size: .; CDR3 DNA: TGTGCCAGCAGCCCCCTCTCTGGAAACACCATATATTTT; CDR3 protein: CASSPLSGNTIYF
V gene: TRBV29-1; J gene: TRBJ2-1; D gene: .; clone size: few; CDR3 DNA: TGCAGCGCAACCGGGACTCCCAACCGAGGGGGATACAATGAGCAGTTCTTC; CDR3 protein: CSATGTPNRGGYNEQFF
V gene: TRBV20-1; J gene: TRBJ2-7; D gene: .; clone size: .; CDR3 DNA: TGCAGTGCTAGAGATTCCCGTGGTGGGTACGAGCAGTACTTC; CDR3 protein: CSARDSRGGYEQYF
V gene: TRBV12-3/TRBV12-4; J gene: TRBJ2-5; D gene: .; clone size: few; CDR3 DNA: TGTGCCAGCACCACTACATGGGGGATGGGCCAAGAGACCCAGTACTTC; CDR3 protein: CASTTTWGMGQETQYF
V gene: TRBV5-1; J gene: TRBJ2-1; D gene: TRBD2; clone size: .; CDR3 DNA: TGCGCCAGCAGCCCGCCGACTAGCGGGTTCTACAATGAGCAGTTCTTC; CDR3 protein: CASSPPTSGFYNEQFF
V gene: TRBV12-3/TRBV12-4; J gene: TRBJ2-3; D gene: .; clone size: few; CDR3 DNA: TGTGCCAGCGCTAGGGGTGGCACGCAGTATTTT; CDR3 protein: CASARGGTQYF
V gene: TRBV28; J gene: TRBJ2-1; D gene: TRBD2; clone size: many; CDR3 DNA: TGTGCCAGCAGTTCGGTAGCGGGATTAAATGAGCAGTTCTTC; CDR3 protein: CASSSVAGLNEQFF
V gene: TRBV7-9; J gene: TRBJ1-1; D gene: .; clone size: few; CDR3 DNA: TGTGCCAGCCAATCTGGCAGGGGCGTGGTTGCGGACACTGAAGCTTTCTTT; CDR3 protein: CASQSGRGVVADTEAFF
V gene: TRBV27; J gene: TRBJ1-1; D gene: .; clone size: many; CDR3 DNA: TGTGCCAGCAGCTTGGGGACCAACACTGAAGCTTTCTTT; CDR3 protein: CASSLGTNTEAFF
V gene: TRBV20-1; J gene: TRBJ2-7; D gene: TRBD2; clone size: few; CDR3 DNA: TGCAGTGCGGAGACTAGCGGGGGAACCTACGAGCAGTACTTC; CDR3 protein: CSAETSGGTYEQYF
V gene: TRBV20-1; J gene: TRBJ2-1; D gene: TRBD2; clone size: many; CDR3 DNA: TGCAGTGCGAACATAGCGGGTTACTCCTACAATGAGCAGTTCTTC; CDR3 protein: CSANIAGYSYNEQFF
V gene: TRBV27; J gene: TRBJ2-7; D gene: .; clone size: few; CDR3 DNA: TGTGCCAGCAGTCCCTCCCTAGGCCTCGAGCAGTACTTC; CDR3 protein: CASSPSLGLEQYF
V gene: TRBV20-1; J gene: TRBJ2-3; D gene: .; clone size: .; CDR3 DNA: TGCAGTGCTAGAGATCTAGGGCGGACTAGCACAGATACGCAGTATTTT; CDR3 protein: CSARDLGRTSTDTQYF
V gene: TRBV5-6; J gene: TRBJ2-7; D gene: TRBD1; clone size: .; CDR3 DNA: TGTGCCAGCAGCGATCCGGGACAGGGGGGTCGCGAGCAGTACTTC; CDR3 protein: CASSDPGQGGREQYF
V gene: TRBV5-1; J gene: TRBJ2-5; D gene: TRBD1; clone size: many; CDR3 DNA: TGCGCCAGCAGCACCGGGACAGGGGGCACGAAGACCCAGTACTTC; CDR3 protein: CASSTGTGGTKTQYF
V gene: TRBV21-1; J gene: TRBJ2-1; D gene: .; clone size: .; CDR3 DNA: TGTGCCACCCTAAACAGGGAGAATTCCTACAATGAGCAGTTCTTC; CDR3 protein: CATLNRENSYNEQFF